Listed below are T cell receptor beta chains from one sample, sequenced in a study of technical replicates of blood from a handful of donors. Method: immunoSEQ multiplex PCR; TCRdb's copy keeps in-frame clones and lacks some. Of approximately 73,000 clones in the sample, approximately 96% were seen once. The specimen sequenced was T cells isolated from PBMCs. Every receptor here comes from a human donor in good health. CDR3s include the opening cysteine and the closing phenylalanine or tryptophan. The D gene is left open where the match is weak. Expanded clones get a size class; other rows say once, few or many, or leave the size out.

d_gene	v_gene	abundance	j_gene	len	CDR3nt	CDR3aa
NA	TRBV10-2	NA	TRBJ2-3	16	TGCGCCAGCAGTGAACCGAAAGCGGGTGGCACAGATACGCAGTATTTT	CASSEPKAGGTDTQYF
NA	TRBV2	NA	TRBJ2-3	14	TGTGCCAGCAAACCCCAGGTCCACACAGATACGCAGTATTTT	CASKPQVHTDTQYF
NA	TRBV27	NA	TRBJ1-1	16	TGTGCCAGCCGGCCTCGACAGGTTCGAATGAACACTGAAGCTTTCTTT	CASRPRQVRMNTEAFF
NA	TRBV11-1	NA	TRBJ2-1	16	TGTGCCAGCAGCTTAGAAGGTCTCCACCAGGGGAATGAGCAGTTCTTC	CASSLEGLHQGNEQFF
NA	TRBV19	NA	TRBJ2-5	14	TGTGCCAGTAGTATGTTAGACGGGGAAGAGACCCAGTACTTC	CASSMLDGEETQYF
NA	TRBV6-6	NA	TRBJ1-1	11	TGTGCCAGCAGTACCTACAGAGAAGCTTTCTTT	CASSTYREAFF
NA	TRBV11-2	NA	TRBJ2-7	16	TGTGCCAGCAGCATAACCCCTCGGGATAGCTCCTACGAGCAGTACTTC	CASSITPRDSSYEQYF
NA	TRBV28	NA	TRBJ1-1	15	TGTGCCAGCAGGGGCGCGGGTTTGGTGAACACTGAAGCTTTCTTT	CASRGAGLVNTEAFF
TRBD2	TRBV18	NA	TRBJ2-1	17	TGTGCCAGCTCACCACTACAAACTAGCGGGAGCAATAATGAGCAGTTCTTC	CASSPLQTSGSNNEQFF
TRBD1	TRBV19	once	TRBJ2-1	14	TGTGCCAGTACCCCCGGGACAGGGTACAATGAGCAGTTCTTC	CASTPGTGYNEQFF
TRBD2	TRBV25-1	NA	TRBJ2-7	15	TGTGCCAGCAGTGCAGCGGGGAAAGCCAACTACGAGCAGTACTTC	CASSAAGKANYEQYF
TRBD2	TRBV6-5	NA	TRBJ2-7	14	TGTGCCAGCTCCGGGACTAGCGGACTCTACGAGCAGTACTTC	CASSGTSGLYEQYF
NA	TRBV7-3	NA	TRBJ2-4	16	TGTGCCAGCAGCTTAGAGGGAGGATCGGGCAAAAACATTCAGTACTTC	CASSLEGGSGKNIQYF
TRBD1	TRBV4-2	NA	TRBJ1-1	16	TGTGCCAGCAGCCAAGTACAGGGGCTCGAAAACACTGAAGCTTTCTTT	CASSQVQGLENTEAFF
TRBD1	TRBV5-4	NA	TRBJ2-7	15	TGTGCCAGCAGCTTGGCCGTAGGACAGGGCTACGAGCAGTACTTC	CASSLAVGQGYEQYF
NA	TRBV5-4	NA	TRBJ2-2	15	TGTGCCAGCAGCTTTACAGGGATTTACACCGGGGAGCTGTTTTTT	CASSFTGIYTGELFF
TRBD1	TRBV7-9	NA	TRBJ2-3	15	TGTGCCAGCAGCTTATCAGGGGGAAGCACAGATACGCAGTATTTT	CASSLSGGSTDTQYF
TRBD2	TRBV11-3	NA	TRBJ2-7	15	TGTGCCAGCGGAAATCCAGGGAGGGGCCGCTACGAGCAGTACTTC	CASGNPGRGRYEQYF
NA	TRBV2	NA	TRBJ2-3	16	TGTGCCAGCAGCAGCTCTCAGCGCGCTAGCACAGATACGCAGTATTTT	CASSSSQRASTDTQYF